The text below deals with one T cell receptor beta chain. TCRdb keeps only in-frame clones here, not all; method: immunoSEQ multiplex PCR. The table includes more than 550,000 clones, about 90% detected once. Germline V CDR1 and CDR2: SNHLY, FYNNEI. The CDR3 spans 16 residues. V lost 4 bases to trimming and J lost 6 bases, with 20 bases between them. The data were obtained in a study of shared clonotypes between healthy human individuals. V gene TRBV2 combines with J gene TRBJ2-3; D gene unclear. The sequence was collected from a young man in good health. Some clones in this sample may be carry-over from other donors' samples. The sequencing sample was made of memory CD8+ T cells from PBMCs. Stated subset: CD45RO+ cells pooled with CCR7-negative TemRA cells. CDR3 nucleotide sequence: TGTGCCAGCAGTGGTTTGGACGGGTTCCCCATGGATACGCAGTATTTT. Translating it yields CASSGLDGFPMDTQYF.